Listed below are T cell receptor beta chains from one sample, sequenced in a study of cytomegalovirus exposure and HLA in healthy donors. Here immunoSEQ multiplex PCR was the method, and the copy in TCRdb shows in-frame clones only, minus some. This table has about 210,000 clones, approximately 79% appearing once. Material for sequencing was PBMCs. Receptors were obtained from a male donor in good health and CMV-seronegative. Both conserved end residues are part of each CDR3. D genes are given only for firm matches. Only part of the rows carry a size: once, few, many, or a class if the clone is expanded.

d_call	v_call	j_call	clone_size	cdr3_aa	cdr3_nt
-	TRBV27	TRBJ1-1	-	CASSLSGGMNTEAFF	TGTGCCAGCAGTTTATCGGGGGGAATGAACACTGAAGCTTTCTTT
-	TRBV6-5	TRBJ2-7	-	CASSYSTQGLPYEQYF	TGTGCCAGCAGTTACTCGACCCAGGGGCTTCCATACGAGCAGTACTTC
-	TRBV7-8	TRBJ2-6	-	CASSLNGLGGSGANVLTF	TGTGCCAGCAGCTTAAATGGGTTGGGGGGCTCTGGGGCCAACGTCCTGACTTTC
-	TRBV28	TRBJ2-5	-	CASSLVETQYF	TGTGCCAGCAGTCTCGTGGAGACCCAGTACTTC
-	TRBV5-5	TRBJ2-3	-	CASSLTYTDTQYF	TGTGCCAGCAGCTTGACCTACACAGATACGCAGTATTTT
TRBD2	TRBV11-3	TRBJ2-2	-	CASSRWGGNTGELFF	TGTGCCAGCAGCCGCTGGGGGGGGAACACCGGGGAGCTGTTTTTT
-	TRBV4-3	TRBJ2-3	-	CASSQDFPAGRDTQYF	TGCGCCAGCAGCCAAGATTTCCCGGCGGGACGCGATACGCAGTATTTT
-	TRBV10-3	TRBJ1-2	-	CAIRNRVADGYTF	TGTGCCATCAGAAACAGGGTCGCTGATGGCTACACCTTC
-	TRBV27	TRBJ1-3	-	CASSRGGTSGNTIYF	TGTGCCAGCAGTAGAGGAGGGACCTCTGGAAACACCATATATTTT
-	TRBV25-1	TRBJ2-3	-	CASSEWGTGLQDTQYF	TGTGCCAGCAGTGAATGGGGGACGGGACTCCAGGATACGCAGTATTTT
-	TRBV30	TRBJ1-1	-	CARQTYTEAFF	TGTGCCCGTCAAACTTACACTGAAGCTTTCTTT
TRBD1	TRBV6-5	TRBJ1-1	once	CASSYRTGLLNTEAFF	TGTGCCAGCAGTTACCGGACAGGGCTCTTGAACACTGAAGCTTTCTTT
-	TRBV18	TRBJ1-4	few	CASSPPIVARTLDYEKLFF	TGTGCCAGCTCACCACCAATAGTTGCCCGGACACTCGATTATGAAAAACTGTTTTTT